The TCR beta chain under discussion was sequenced for a study of T cells in Graves' hyperthyroidism and ophthalmopathy (dated by TCRdb to between 2018 and 2020). About the investigation overall: Peripheral blood samples were taken at the time of initial diagnosis, prior to any treatment. TCR V-J signatures able to tell the groups apart were searched for in a discovery cohort of 95 or so patients, of whom 40 to 45 had Graves' ophthalmopathy and roughly 59 had stable Graves' hyperthyroidism. An independent validation cohort of under 20 hyperthyroidism patients and roughly 16 patients who later progressed to ophthalmopathy tested prospective prediction of ophthalmopathy. The approximately 98 discovery patients were randomly divided into training and test sets at a 7:3 ratio. The study also compared thyroid tissue and blood T-cell repertoires from over 5 Graves' hyperthyroidism patients. After sampling, hyperthyroidism patients received methimazole starting at 30 mg daily, and ophthalmopathy patients received high-dose intravenous methylprednisolone. The paper reports TCR Vbeta CDR3 sequencing of some 140 peripheral blood samples: around 41 ophthalmopathy, under 80 hyperthyroidism and 17 progressor patients.

The hyperthyroidism patients were between 18 and 65 years old and newly diagnosed, with a disease duration of less than 2 months. Patients with uncontrolled infections, other autoimmune diseases, pregnancy or lactation were excluded. Diagnoses relied on clinical symptoms, serum thyroxine and TRAb, thyroid ultrasound and orbital computed tomography. Blood from progressor patients was collected at the time of first diagnosis with hyperthyroidism, before any ophthalmopathy symptoms had appeared. PBMCs were separated from over 9 ml of fresh peripheral blood using Ficoll-Paque density gradient centrifugation. Progressor patients were defined as those initially diagnosed with Graves' hyperthyroidism in whom ophthalmopathy developed during follow-up. Total RNA was extracted using Trizol reagent, and RNA quality was assessed on an Agilent 2100 Bioanalyzer. Trimming takes 4 bases off V and 0 bases off J; junction bases not matched to a gene: 5. According to the germline V gene, CDR1 reads ENHRY and CDR2 reads SYGVKD. The CDR3 sequence holds 17 residues, the cysteine and phenylalanine included. Only the CDR3 DNA is retained, 51 bases long and in frame from the first base.

The TCR beta CDR3 regions were amplified from the RNA transcripts. A first-round RT-PCR of the TCR CDR3 used the HTBI primer set with the Qiagen OneStep RT-PCR kit. The libraries were constructed in a second round of multiplex PCR and then size-selected and purified. Libraries were sequenced paired-end with 100 bp reads on an Illumina HiSeq2000. Per the original workflow: SOAPnuke was used to process the raw data, removing reads that contained adapters or uncalled bases, had a mean Phred below 15, or lacked an exact match to the constant primer or identifier. COPE v1.2.5 was used to merge high-quality paired reads, and clonotypes were defined as unique nucleotide sequences. MiTCR v1.1 was used to align the clonotypes against IMGT TRBV, TRBD and TRBJ reference segments. The analysis was restricted to V-J combinations with a frequency above 0.0001, which together covered 99.2% of the repertoires. A TCS score was defined as the ratio of F50 (clonal expansion) to E x V (chaos), with BLOSUM62-based TCRdist applied between CDR3 peptides within each V-J. Welch's t-statistics and random forest reduced some 510 V-J features to about 12, which were used in a naive Bayes classifier (R e1071). Clones were called with MiXCR by TCRdb after fastp trimmed the public reads at Q25, and only in-frame beta chains were retained. CDR3 protein sequences are deduplicated, and each keeps its most common genes and DNA. For this entry, the V and J calls and clone size follow TCRdb and not the study's own pipeline. This sample gives fewer than 900,000 distinct CDR3 sequences in total; around a sixth of them show up just once. Of the sample, 16% is held by the ten largest clones.

A remark on this clonotype: There is no known antigen for this receptor. Base qualities are not provided; no much larger clone lies one nucleotide away.

Paper-wide results and their limitations: Sample size was not statistically predetermined, and investigators were not blinded to group allocation. In validation, the model predicted progression to ophthalmopathy a median of about 6 months before onset, with roughly 71% sensitivity and 72.22% specificity. Most expanded thyroid clonotypes (frequency above 0.001) were also detected in blood, a finding suggesting that blood repertoires may reflect thyroid immune responses. In cross-validation, a model built on a 13 V-J signature told ophthalmopathy apart from stable hyperthyroidism with approximately 91% sensitivity and 81% to 82% specificity, and in testing the same model reached 80%/75%.

The sequencing input was blood. The chain couples TRBV10-3 to TRBJ2-6, with 8 bases in between that match TRBD2. This receptor was identified in a woman in her 50s with Graves' hyperthyroidism that later progressed to Graves' ophthalmopathy. In nucleotides, the sequence is TGTGCCATCAGTGTCGGGGGGGCCAGCTCTGGGGCCAACGTCCTGACTTTC. Its coded protein is CAISVGGASSGANVLTF.